This T cell receptor (beta chain) was identified during a study of OX40 agonist ivuxolimab in advanced cancers. Across the whole study: Patients were 65% to 85% male with ages roughly 23 to 90, mean about 60. Three patients got partial responses; one had hepatocellular carcinoma and two had cutaneous melanoma.

The table came from immunoSEQ multiplex PCR; TCRdb's copy has only in-frame clones and leaves some out. The sample contains about 50,000 clones, 60% to 80% of which appear only once. A note on this clone: Its matching antigen is unknown.

The CDR3 is 15 residues long. Trimming pared 6 bases from V and 8 bases from J, leaving 19 bases between. Per germline, CDR1 SGHVS and CDR2 FNYEAQ. Overall study results and limits: CD8+ T cells averaged more expanded clones than CD4+. CD4+ and CD8+ blood T cells expanded clonally by week 6 at 0.1 to 3.0 mg/kg.

The sample in question was CD4+ or CD8+ T cells sorted from blood, obtained in a trial of the OX40 agonist ivuxolimab. This receptor was taken from an adult with an advanced solid tumor such as melanoma, head and neck, liver or kidney cancer. The V and J genes are TRBV7-6 and TRBJ1-4; D is uncertain. CDR3 sequence reads: CASSSETGFLEKLFF. As DNA, the CDR3 is TGTGCCAGCAGTTCAGAGACGGGCTTTCTAGAAAAACTGTTTTTT.